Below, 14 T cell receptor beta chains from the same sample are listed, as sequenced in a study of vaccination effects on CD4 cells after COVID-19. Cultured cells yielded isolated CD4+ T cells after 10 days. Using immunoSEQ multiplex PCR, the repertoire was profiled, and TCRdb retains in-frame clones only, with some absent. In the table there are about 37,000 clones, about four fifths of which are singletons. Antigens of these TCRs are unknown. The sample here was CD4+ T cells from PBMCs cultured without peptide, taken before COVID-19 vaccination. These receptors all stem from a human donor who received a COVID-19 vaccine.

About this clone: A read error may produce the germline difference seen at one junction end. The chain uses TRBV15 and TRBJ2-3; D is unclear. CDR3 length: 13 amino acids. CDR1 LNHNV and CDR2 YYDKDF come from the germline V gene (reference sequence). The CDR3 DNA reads TGTGCCACCAGCAGAGATCGCTCGTGGGCCTTCGCATTT. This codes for CATSRDRSWAFAF.

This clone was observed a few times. The CDR3 nucleotides are TGTGCCAGCAGTTACTCGACAGAGACCCAGTACTTC. It specifies CASSYSTETQYF. This chain links TRBV6-2 or TRBV6-3 with TRBJ2-5; D gene uncertain. Germline V gene sequence: CDR1 MNHEY, CDR2 SVGEGT. Trimming shortened V by 0 bases and J by 4 bases, and 3 bases separated the two germline ends. This CDR3 comprises 12 residues.

CDR3 coding DNA: TGTGCCAGCAGTTACTCGGCTAGCGGGAGTTTCTACGAGCAGTACTTC. As protein: CASSYSASGSFYEQYF. The rearrangement links TRBV6-6 to TRBJ2-7; TRBD2 matches 10 bases. After removal of 0 bases from V and 3 bases from J, the junction contained 5 bases not matched to a gene. The CDR3 is 16 residues long. Germline values: CDR1 MNHNY, CDR2 SVGAGI (reference sequence).

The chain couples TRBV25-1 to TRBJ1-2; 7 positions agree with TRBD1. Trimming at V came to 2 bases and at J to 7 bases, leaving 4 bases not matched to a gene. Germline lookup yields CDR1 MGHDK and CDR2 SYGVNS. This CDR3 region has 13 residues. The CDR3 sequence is CASSERTGLGYTF. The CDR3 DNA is TGTGCCAGCAGTGAACGGACAGGTCTTGGCTACACCTTC.

DNA of the CDR3: TGTGCCAGCAGGCGAGGGGAGGGAGTAGCTTTCTTT. It translates to CASRRGEGVAFF. V usage is TRBV6-5 and J usage is TRBJ1-1; D might be TRBD1 (5 bases). Trimming shortened V by 6 bases and J by 10 bases, and 15 bases separated the two germline ends. In germline, CDR1 is MNHEY, CDR2 SVGAGI. The CDR3 length is 12 residues.

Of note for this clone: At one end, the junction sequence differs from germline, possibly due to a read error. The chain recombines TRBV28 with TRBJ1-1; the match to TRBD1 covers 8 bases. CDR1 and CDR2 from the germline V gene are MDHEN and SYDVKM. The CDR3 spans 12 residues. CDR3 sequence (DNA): TGTGCCAGCACCACTAGGACAGGGCACCTCCATTTT. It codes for CASTTRTGHLHF.

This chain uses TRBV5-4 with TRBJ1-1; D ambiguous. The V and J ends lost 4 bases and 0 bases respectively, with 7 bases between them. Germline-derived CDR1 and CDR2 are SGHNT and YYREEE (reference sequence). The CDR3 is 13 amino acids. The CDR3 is CASSPELNTEAFF. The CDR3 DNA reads TGTGCCAGCAGCCCAGAGTTGAACACTGAAGCTTTCTTT.

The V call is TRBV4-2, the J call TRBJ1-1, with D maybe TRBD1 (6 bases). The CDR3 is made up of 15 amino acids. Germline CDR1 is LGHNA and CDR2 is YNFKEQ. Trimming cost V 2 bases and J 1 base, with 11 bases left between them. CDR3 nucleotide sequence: TGTGCCAGCAGCCAACCGGGACACCGGAACACTGAAGCTTTCTTT. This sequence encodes CASSQPGHRNTEAFF.

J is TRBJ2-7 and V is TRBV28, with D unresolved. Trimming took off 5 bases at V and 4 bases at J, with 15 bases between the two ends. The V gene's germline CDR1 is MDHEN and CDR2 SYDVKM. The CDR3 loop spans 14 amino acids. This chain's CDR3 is CASSKTAKGYEQYF. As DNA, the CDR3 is TGTGCCAGCAGTAAGACCGCGAAGGGATACGAGCAGTACTTC.

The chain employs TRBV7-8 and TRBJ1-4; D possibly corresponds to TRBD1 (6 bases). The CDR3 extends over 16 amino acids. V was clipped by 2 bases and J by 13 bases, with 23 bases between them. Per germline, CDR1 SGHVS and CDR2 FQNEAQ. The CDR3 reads CASSLSAGTRGARLFF. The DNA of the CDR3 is TGTGCCAGCAGCTTATCCGCCGGGACAAGGGGGGCTCGACTGTTTTTT.

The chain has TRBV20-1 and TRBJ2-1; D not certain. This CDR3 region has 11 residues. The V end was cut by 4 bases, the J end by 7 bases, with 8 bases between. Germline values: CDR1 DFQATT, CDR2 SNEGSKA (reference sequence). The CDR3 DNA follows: TGCAGTGCTAACAGTCGGAATGAGCAGTTCTTC. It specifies CSANSRNEQFF.

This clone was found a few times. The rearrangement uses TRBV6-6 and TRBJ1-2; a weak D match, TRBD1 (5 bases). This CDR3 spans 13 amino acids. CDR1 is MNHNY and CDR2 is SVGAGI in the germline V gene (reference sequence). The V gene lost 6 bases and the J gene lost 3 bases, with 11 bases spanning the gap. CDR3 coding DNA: TGTGCCAGCAGGCCCGGGACCGACTATGGCTACACCTTC. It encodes CASRPGTDYGYTF.

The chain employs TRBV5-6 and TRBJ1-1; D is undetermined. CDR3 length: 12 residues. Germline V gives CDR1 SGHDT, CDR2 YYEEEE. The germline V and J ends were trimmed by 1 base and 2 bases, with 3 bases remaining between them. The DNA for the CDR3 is TGTGCCAGCAGCTTGCCAAACACTGAAGCTTTCTTT. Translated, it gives CASSLPNTEAFF.

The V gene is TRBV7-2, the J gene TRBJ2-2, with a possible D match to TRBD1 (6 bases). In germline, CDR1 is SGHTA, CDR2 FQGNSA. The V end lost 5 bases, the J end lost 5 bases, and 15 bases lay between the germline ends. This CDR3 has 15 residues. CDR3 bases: TGTGCCAGCAGCCATCAACTAGGGGGTACCGGGGAGCTGTTTTTT. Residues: CASSHQLGGTGELFF.